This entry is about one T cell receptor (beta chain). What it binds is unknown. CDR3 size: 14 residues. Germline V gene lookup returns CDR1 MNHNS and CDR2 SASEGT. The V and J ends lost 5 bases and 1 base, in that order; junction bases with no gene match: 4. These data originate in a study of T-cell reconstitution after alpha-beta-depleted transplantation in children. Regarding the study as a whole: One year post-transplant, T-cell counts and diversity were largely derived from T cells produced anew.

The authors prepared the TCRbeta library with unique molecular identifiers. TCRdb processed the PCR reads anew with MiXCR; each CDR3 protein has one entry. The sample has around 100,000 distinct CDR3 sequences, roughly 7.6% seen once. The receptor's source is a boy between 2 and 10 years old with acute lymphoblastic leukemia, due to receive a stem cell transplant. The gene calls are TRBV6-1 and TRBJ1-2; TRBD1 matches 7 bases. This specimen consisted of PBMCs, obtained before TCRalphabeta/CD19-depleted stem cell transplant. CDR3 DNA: TGTGCCAGCAGTCCAGGGGGGGATAACTATGGCTACACCTTC. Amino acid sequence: CASSPGGDNYGYTF.